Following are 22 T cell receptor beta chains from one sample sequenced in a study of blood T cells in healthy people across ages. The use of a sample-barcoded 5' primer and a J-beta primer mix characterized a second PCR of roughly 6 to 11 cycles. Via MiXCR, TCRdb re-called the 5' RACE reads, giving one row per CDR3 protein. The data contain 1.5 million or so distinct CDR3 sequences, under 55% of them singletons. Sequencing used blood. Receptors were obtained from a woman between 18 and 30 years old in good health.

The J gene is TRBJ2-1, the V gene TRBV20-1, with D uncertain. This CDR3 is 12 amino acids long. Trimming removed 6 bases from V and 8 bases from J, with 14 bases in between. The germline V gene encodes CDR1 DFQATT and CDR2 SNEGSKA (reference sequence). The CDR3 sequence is CSATVVGHEQFF. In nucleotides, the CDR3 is TGCAGTGCCACGGTGGTCGGGCATGAGCAGTTCTTC.

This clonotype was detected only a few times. The CDR3 DNA sequence: TGCAGTGCCTATAGCGGGAGAATGTACGAGCAGTACTTC. This gives the protein CSAYSGRMYEQYF. The rearrangement joins TRBV20-1 to TRBJ2-7, with TRBD2 matching over 9 bases. Per germline, CDR1 DFQATT and CDR2 SNEGSKA (reference sequence). V shed 6 bases, J shed 4 bases, and the junction held 7 bases outside the gene matches. CDR3 length: 13 residues.

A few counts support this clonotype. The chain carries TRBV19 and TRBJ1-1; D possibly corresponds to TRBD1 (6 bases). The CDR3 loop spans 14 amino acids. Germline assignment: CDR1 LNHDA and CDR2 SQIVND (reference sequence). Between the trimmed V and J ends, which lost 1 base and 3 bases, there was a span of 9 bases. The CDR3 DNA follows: TGTGCCAGTAGTATAGGGGGACAAGACACTGAAGCTTTCTTT. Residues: CASSIGGQDTEAFF. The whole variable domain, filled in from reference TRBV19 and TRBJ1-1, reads DGGITQSPKYLFRKEGQNVTLSCEQNLNHDAMYWYRQDPGQGLRLIYYSQIVNDFQKGDIAEGYSVSREKKESFPLTVTSAQKNPTAFYLCASSIGGQDTEAFFGQGTRLTVV.

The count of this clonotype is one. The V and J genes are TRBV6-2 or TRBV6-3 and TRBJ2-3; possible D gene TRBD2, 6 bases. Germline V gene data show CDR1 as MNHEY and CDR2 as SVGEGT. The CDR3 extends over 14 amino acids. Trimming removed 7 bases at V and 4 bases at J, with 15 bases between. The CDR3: CASTDGGNPDTQYF. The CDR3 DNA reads TGTGCCAGCACCGACGGGGGAAACCCAGATACGCAGTATTTT.

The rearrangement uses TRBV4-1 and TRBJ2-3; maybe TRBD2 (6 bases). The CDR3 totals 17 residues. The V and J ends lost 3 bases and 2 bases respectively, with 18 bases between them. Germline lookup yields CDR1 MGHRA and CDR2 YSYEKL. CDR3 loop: CASSHHPRGADTDTQYF. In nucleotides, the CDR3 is TGCGCCAGCAGCCACCACCCCCGCGGGGCAGACACAGATACGCAGTATTTT.

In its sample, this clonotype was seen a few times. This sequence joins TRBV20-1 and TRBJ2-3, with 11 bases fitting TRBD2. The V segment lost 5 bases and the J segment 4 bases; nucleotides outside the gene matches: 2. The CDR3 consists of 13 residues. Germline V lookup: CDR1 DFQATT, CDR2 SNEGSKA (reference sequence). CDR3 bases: TGCAGTGCTTTGACTAGCGGGGCAGATACGCAGTATTTT. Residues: CSALTSGADTQYF.

The CDR3 nucleotides are TGTGCCAGCAGCGACCGGGTGGGGAACACTGAAGCTTTCTTT. Protein: CASSDRVGNTEAFF. J is TRBJ1-1 and V is TRBV6-6; D not resolved. Germline assignment: CDR1 MNHNY and CDR2 SVGAGI (reference sequence). This CDR3 has 14 amino acids. The V and J ends lost 6 bases and 1 base respectively, with 12 bases between them.

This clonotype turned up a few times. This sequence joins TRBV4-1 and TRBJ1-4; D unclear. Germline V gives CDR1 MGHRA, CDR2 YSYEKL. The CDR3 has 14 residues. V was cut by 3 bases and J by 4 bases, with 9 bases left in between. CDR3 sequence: CASSQPEINEKLFF. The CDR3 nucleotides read TGCGCCAGCAGCCAGCCAGAGATTAATGAAAAACTGTTTTTT.

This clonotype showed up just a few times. This chain's CDR3 is CASVHPGANVLTF. DNA of the CDR3: TGTGCCAGCGTCCACCCTGGGGCCAACGTCCTGACTTTC. The chain employs TRBV6-2 or TRBV6-3 and TRBJ2-6; D is unresolved. Germline V gene sequence: CDR1 MNHEY, CDR2 SVGEGT. This CDR3 has 13 amino acids. The V end lost 8 bases, the J end lost 2 bases, and 7 bases lay between the germline ends.

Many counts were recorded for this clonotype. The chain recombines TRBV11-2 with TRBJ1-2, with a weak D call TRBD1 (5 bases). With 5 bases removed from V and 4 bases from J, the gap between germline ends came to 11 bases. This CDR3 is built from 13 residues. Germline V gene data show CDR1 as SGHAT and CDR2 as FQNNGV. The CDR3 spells CASSPPGIYGYTF. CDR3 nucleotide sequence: TGTGCCAGCAGCCCCCCAGGGATCTATGGCTACACCTTC.

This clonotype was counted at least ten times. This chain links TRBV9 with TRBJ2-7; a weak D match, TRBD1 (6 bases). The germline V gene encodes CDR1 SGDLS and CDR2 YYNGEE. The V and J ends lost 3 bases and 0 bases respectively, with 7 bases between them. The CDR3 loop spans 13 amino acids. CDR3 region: CASSAGDSYEQYF. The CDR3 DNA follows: TGTGCCAGCAGCGCAGGGGACTCCTACGAGCAGTACTTC. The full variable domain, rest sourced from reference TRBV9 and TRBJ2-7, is DSGVTQTPKHLITATGQRVTLRCSPRSGDLSVYWYQQSLDQGLQFLIQYYNGEERAKGNILERFSAQQFPDLHSELNLSSLELGDSALYFCASSAGDSYEQYFGPGTRLTVT.

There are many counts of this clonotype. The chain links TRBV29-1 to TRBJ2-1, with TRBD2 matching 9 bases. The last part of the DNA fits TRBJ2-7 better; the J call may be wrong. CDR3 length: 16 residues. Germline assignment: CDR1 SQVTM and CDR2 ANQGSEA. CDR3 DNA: TGCAGCTTAAACCCAGCGACTAGCGGTACCTACAATGAGCAGTACTTC. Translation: CSLNPATSGTYNEQYF.

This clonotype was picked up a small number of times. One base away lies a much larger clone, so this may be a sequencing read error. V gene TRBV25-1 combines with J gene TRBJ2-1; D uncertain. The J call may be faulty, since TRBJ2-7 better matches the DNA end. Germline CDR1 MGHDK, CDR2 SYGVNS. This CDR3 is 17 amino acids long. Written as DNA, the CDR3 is TGTGCCAGCAGTGAGACCCCTCTAGACCCCGGCTGGAATGAGCAGTACTTC. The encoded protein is CASSETPLDPGWNEQYF.

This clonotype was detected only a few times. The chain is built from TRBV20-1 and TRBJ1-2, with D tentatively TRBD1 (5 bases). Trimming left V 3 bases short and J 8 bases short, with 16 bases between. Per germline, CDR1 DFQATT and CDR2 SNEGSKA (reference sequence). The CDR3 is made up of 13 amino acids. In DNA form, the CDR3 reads TGCAGTGCTAGGAGTGGAAGGGGTTGGGGCTACACCTTC. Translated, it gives CSARSGRGWGYTF.

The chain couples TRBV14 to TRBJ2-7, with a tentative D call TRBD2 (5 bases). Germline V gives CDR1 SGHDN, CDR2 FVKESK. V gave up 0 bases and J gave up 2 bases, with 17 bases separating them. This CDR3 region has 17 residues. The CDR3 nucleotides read TGTGCCAGCAGCCAAGATCAATGGGGAGTCAAAACCTACGAGCAGTACTTC. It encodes CASSQDQWGVKTYEQYF.

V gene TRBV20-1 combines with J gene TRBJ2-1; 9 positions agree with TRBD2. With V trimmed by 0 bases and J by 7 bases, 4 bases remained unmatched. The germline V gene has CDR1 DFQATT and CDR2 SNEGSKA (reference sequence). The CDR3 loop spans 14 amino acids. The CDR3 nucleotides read TGCAGTGCTAGAGAGCGGGGGGGCAAAAATGAGCAGTTCTTC. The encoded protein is CSARERGGKNEQFF.

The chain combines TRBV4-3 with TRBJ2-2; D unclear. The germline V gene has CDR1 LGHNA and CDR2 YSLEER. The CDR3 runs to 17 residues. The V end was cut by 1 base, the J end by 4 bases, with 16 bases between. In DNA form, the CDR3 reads TGCGCCAGCAGCCAAGGTACCGTGTGGACGGCCACCGGGGAGCTGTTTTTT. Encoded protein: CASSQGTVWTATGELFF.

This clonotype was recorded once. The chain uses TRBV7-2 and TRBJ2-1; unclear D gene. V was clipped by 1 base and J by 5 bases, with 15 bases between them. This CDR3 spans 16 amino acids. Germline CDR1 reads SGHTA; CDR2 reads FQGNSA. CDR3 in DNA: TGTGCCAGCAGCTTAGTCCGATCCATTTATGACAATGAGCAGTTCTTC. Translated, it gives CASSLVRSIYDNEQFF.

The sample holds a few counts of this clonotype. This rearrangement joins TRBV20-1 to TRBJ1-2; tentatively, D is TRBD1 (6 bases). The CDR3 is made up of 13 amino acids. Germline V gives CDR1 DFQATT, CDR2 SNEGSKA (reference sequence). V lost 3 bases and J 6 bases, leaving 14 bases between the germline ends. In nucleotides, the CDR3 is TGCAGTGCTAGGAGGGGGGAAGTGGATGGCTACACCTTC. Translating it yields CSARRGEVDGYTF.

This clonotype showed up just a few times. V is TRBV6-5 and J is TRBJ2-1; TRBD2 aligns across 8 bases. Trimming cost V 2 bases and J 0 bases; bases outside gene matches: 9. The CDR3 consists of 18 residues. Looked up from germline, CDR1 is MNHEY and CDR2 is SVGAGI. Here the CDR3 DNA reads TGTGCCAGCAGTTACGCCGCGACGGGAGGGCGCTCCTACAATGAGCAGTTCTTC. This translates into CASSYAATGGRSYNEQFF.

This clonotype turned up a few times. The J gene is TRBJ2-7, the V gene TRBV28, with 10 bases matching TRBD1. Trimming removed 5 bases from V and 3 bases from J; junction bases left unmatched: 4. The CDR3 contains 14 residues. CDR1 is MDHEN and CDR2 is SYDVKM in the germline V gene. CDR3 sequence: CASSRTGGFYEQYF. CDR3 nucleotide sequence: TGTGCCAGCAGTCGGACAGGGGGGTTCTACGAGCAGTACTTC. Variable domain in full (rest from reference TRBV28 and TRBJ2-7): DVKVTQSSRYLVKRTGEKVFLECVQDMDHENMFWYRQDPGLGLRLIYFSYDVKMKEKGDIPEGYSVSREKKERFSLILESASTNQTSMYLCASSRTGGFYEQYFGPGTRLTVT.

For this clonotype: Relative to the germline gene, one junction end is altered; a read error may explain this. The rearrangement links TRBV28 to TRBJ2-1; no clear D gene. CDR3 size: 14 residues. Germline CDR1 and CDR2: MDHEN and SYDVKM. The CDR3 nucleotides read TGTGCCAGCAGTTTAATCCCCGGCTACAATGAGCAGGTCTTC. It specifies CASSLIPGYNEQVF. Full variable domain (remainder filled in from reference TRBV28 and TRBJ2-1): DVKVTQSSRYLVKRTGEKVFLECVQDMDHENMFWYRQDPGLGLRLIYFSYDVKMKEKGDIPEGYSVSREKKERFSLILESASTNQTSMYLCASSLIPGYNEQVFGPGTRLTVL.